One sample yielded the 20 T cell receptor beta chains listed below, sequenced in a study of high-grade serous ovarian cancer treatment subgroups. Here immunoSEQ multiplex PCR was the method, and the copy in TCRdb shows in-frame clones only, minus some. Of about 12,000 clones detected, about 88% appear once; the ten largest clones hold about 2.9%. Tumor samples were taken before definitive surgery or chemotherapy. Sequencing was done on a sample of tumor tissue. The receptors here all came from a human donor with high-grade serous ovarian cancer.

The V and J genes are TRBV28 and TRBJ1-3; perhaps TRBD1 as D (5 bases). Trimming pared 1 base from V and 5 bases from J, leaving 21 bases between. Germline CDR1 MDHEN, CDR2 SYDVKM. CDR3 length equals 18 residues. The CDR3 loop is CASSLFPQGTQGRNTIYF. Written as DNA, the CDR3 is TGTGCCAGCAGTTTATTCCCCCAGGGAACGCAAGGGAGAAACACCATATATTTT.

This rearrangement joins TRBV7-2 to TRBJ2-5; TRBD2 matches 7 bases. Germline assignment: CDR1 SGHTA and CDR2 FQGNSA. V was pared by 3 bases and J by 5 bases, with 9 bases of the junction left unmatched. The CDR3 is 15 amino acids. CDR3 protein: CASSFKSGVVETQYF. The CDR3 nucleotides are TGTGCCAGCAGCTTCAAGAGCGGGGTAGTCGAGACCCAGTACTTC.

The chain carries TRBV28 and TRBJ1-1, with D possibly TRBD1 on 5 matching bases. The CDR3 consists of 15 residues. The ends were cut back, 5 bases at V and 4 bases at J, with 17 bases in the middle. Per the germline V gene, CDR1 is MDHEN and CDR2 is SYDVKM. CDR3 bases: TGTGCCAGCAGTGCAGCGGGGATAGGGACCACTGAAGCTTTCTTT. Translation gives CASSAAGIGTTEAFF.

The chain has TRBV30 and TRBJ1-4, with D uncertain. CDR3 length: 15 residues. V was clipped by 0 bases and J by 7 bases, with 15 bases between them. CDR1 and CDR2 (germline): GTSNPN, SVGIG (reference sequence). Here the CDR3 DNA reads TGTGCCTGGAGTGTACGGGGATCGAAGTCTGAAAAACTGTTTTTT. It encodes CAWSVRGSKSEKLFF.

V is TRBV7-2 and J is TRBJ2-7; 9 bases are a match to TRBD2. V trimming: 1 base; J trimming: 2 bases; junction bases outside the gene matches: 3. The CDR3 contains 15 residues. The germline gives CDR1 SGHTA, CDR2 FQGNSA. The CDR3 spells CASSLDRGGAYEQYV. CDR3 bases: TGTGCCAGCAGCTTAGATCGCGGGGGGGCCTACGAGCAGTACGTC.

The chain combines TRBV7-2 with TRBJ1-1; D is uncertain. Between the trimmed V and J ends, which lost 6 bases and 3 bases, there was a span of 11 bases. Germline loops: CDR1 SGHTA, CDR2 FQGNSA. The CDR3 loop spans 13 amino acids. The CDR3 nucleotides are TGTGCCAGCAGACCGGACGGTTACACTGAAGCTTTCTTT. Protein: CASRPDGYTEAFF.

The rearrangement joins TRBV6-5 to TRBJ1-3; D gene ambiguous. This CDR3 has 15 amino acids. V gave up 6 bases and J gave up 4 bases, with 16 bases separating them. Germline loops: CDR1 MNHEY, CDR2 SVGAGI. DNA for the CDR3: TGTGCCAGCAGAAGGTCCTACTCAACCGGAAACACCATATATTTT. Translating gives CASRRSYSTGNTIYF.

Remarks on this clone: Other nucleotide sequences from this sample produce the same CDR3. V gene TRBV6-5 combines with J gene TRBJ1-6; D is possibly TRBD1 (5 bases). CDR1 and CDR2 (germline): MNHEY, SVGAGI. V was shortened by 4 bases and J by 11 bases, with 21 bases between the two germline ends. The CDR3 totals 16 residues. Here the CDR3 reads CASSLAGASLKAPLHF. CDR3 bases: TGTGCCAGCAGTTTAGCTGGGGCTTCCCTAAAAGCACCCCTCCACTTT.

The chain joins TRBV6-5 to TRBJ1-2; D not resolved. V was trimmed by 8 bases and J by 2 bases, leaving 15 bases between them. The CDR3 is 14 residues long. Germline assignment: CDR1 MNHEY and CDR2 SVGAGI. CDR3 bases: TGTGCCAGCTGCCCGGCCTGGGGAAACTATGGCTACACCTTC. Encoded protein: CASCPAWGNYGYTF.

This chain joins TRBV19 and TRBJ2-1, with D possibly matching TRBD2 (6 bases). V was pared by 4 bases and J by 5 bases, with 9 bases between. CDR1 and CDR2 from the germline V gene are LNHDA and SQIVND (reference sequence). The CDR3 has 13 residues. CDR3 sequence: CASSTVADNEQFF. The CDR3 coding sequence is TGTGCCAGTAGTACAGTAGCGGACAATGAGCAGTTCTTC.

The CDR3 region is CSVGNQRTEAFF. For the CDR3, the DNA is TGCAGCGTCGGGAACCAGAGGACTGAAGCTTTCTTT. The chain joins TRBV29-1 to TRBJ1-1, with unresolved D. The CDR3 spans 12 residues. CDR1 SQVTM and CDR2 ANQGSEA come from the germline V gene. Deletions cut 6 bases from V and 5 bases from J, with 13 bases between.

This clone occurred once. The V gene is TRBV6-5, the J gene TRBJ2-1; TRBD2 agrees at 8 bases. The germline V gene encodes CDR1 MNHEY and CDR2 SVGAGI. There are 14 residues in the CDR3. Unmatched junction bases numbered 4, after V lost 2 bases and J lost 7 bases. This chain's CDR3 is CASSYALAGNEQFF. CDR3 coding DNA: TGTGCCAGCAGTTACGCGTTAGCGGGGAATGAGCAGTTCTTC.

This clone appeared once. The rearrangement links TRBV18 to TRBJ1-2, with D perhaps TRBD1 (5 bases). The V gene lost 4 bases and the J gene lost 7 bases, with 13 bases spanning the gap. The CDR3 loop spans 13 amino acids. Germline CDR1 is KGHSH and CDR2 is LQKENI. This CDR3 reads CASSLDRLGGYTF. For the CDR3, the DNA is TGTGCCAGCTCACTTGACAGATTGGGTGGCTACACCTTC.

V gene TRBV18 combines with J gene TRBJ1-1, with D possibly matching TRBD1 (5 bases). V lost 3 bases, J lost 1 base, and 6 bases lay in between. The germline CDR1 and CDR2 sequences are KGHSH and LQKENI. CDR3 length equals 13 residues. The CDR3 region has the DNA TGTGCCAGCTCACCGGGGGAGAACACTGAAGCTTTCTTT. Protein sequence: CASSPGENTEAFF.

The chain joins TRBV5-8 to TRBJ1-6, with D unclear. The CDR3 runs to 14 residues. V gave up 5 bases and J gave up 1 base, with 7 bases separating them. The V gene's germline CDR1 is SGHTS and CDR2 YDEGEE. CDR3 region: CASRLGSYNSPLHF. In nucleotides, the CDR3 is TGTGCCAGCAGGCTGGGATCCTATAATTCACCCCTCCACTTT.

The J gene is TRBJ2-3, the V gene TRBV2; no definite D call. V was clipped by 6 bases and J by 3 bases, with 7 bases between them. CDR1 is SNHLY, CDR2 FYNNEI, per germline. The CDR3 is 12 residues long. DNA for the CDR3: TGTGCCAGCAGGCCTGAGACAGATACGCAGTATTTT. As protein: CASRPETDTQYF.

The gene calls are TRBV11-3 and TRBJ1-1, with D tentatively TRBD1 (6 bases). This CDR3 spans 13 amino acids. Trimming left V 3 bases short and J 1 base short, with 6 bases between. Germline lookup yields CDR1 SGHNT and CDR2 YENEEA. DNA for the CDR3: TGTGCCAGCAGCTTGACAGGGAACACTGAAGCTTTCTTT. Its protein is CASSLTGNTEAFF.

The rearrangement joins TRBV5-5 to TRBJ2-5; 8 positions agree with TRBD2. CDR3 size: 17 residues. The germline CDR1 and CDR2 sequences are SGHKS and YYEKEE (reference sequence). J lost 1 base, V lost 0 bases, and 8 bases had no gene match. In DNA form, the CDR3 reads TGTGCCAGCAGCTTGGTTGGACTAGCTCCGTCCCAAGAGACCCAGTACTTC. Amino acids: CASSLVGLAPSQETQYF.

The chain uses TRBV6-4 and TRBJ2-1, with a possible D match to TRBD2 (6 bases). Germline CDR1 reads MRHNA; CDR2 reads SNTAGT. CDR3 length: 14 residues. The ends were cut back, 2 bases at V and 1 base at J, with 6 bases in the middle. The CDR3 DNA sequence: TGTGCCAGCAGTGACGGAGGGTCCTACAATGAGCAGTTCTTC. Translation: CASSDGGSYNEQFF.

The chain's CDR3 is CASSSNTILAGEGTQYF. In DNA form, the CDR3 reads TGTGCCAGCAGCTCGAACACGATACTAGCGGGGGAGGGGACCCAGTACTTC. The rearrangement uses TRBV7-2 and TRBJ2-5; 11 bases align to TRBD2. From germline, CDR1 is SGHTA and CDR2 FQGNSA. The CDR3 loop spans 17 amino acids. Trimming took 4 bases from V and 7 from J; bases not matched to a gene: 14.